Listed below are T cell receptor beta chains from one sample, sequenced in a study of cytomegalovirus exposure and HLA in healthy donors. Measured with immunoSEQ multiplex PCR; TCRdb has only the in-frame clones, and not every one. The table shows some 200,000 clones, with roughly a tenth occurring only once. Material: PBMCs. These receptors were taken from a woman under 40 in good health and CMV-seropositive. Both conserved end residues are part of each CDR3. A D gene is named only where the DNA matches it firmly. The size entry is marked missing in some rows and otherwise reads once, few, many or a size class.

v_call: TRBV6-5
clone_size: few
j_call: TRBJ2-7
d_call: TRBD2
cdr3_nt: TGTGCCAGCAGTTACGGACTAGCGGGGGCCTACGAGCAGTACTTC
cdr3_aa: CASSYGLAGAYEQYF

v_call: TRBV5-1
clone_size: NA
j_call: TRBJ2-1
d_call: NA
cdr3_nt: TGCGCCAGCAGTCCTGGACTGCACCGAGACGACAATGAGCAGTTCTTC
cdr3_aa: CASSPGLHRDDNEQFF

v_call: TRBV9
clone_size: NA
j_call: TRBJ2-3
d_call: NA
cdr3_nt: TGTGCCAGCAGCGGCCCGACAGGCCGCTCGCATACGCAGTATTTT
cdr3_aa: CASSGPTGRSHTQYF

v_call: TRBV30
clone_size: NA
j_call: TRBJ1-3
d_call: TRBD1
cdr3_nt: TGTGCCTGGGACAGGGACTCTGGAAACACCATATATTTT
cdr3_aa: CAWDRDSGNTIYF

v_call: TRBV7-9
clone_size: few
j_call: TRBJ1-1
d_call: NA
cdr3_nt: TGTGCCAGCAGCTTAGGAGAATCTGGTCTTCTGGAAGCTTTCTTT
cdr3_aa: CASSLGESGLLEAFF

v_call: TRBV13
clone_size: NA
j_call: TRBJ2-1
d_call: TRBD1
cdr3_nt: TGTGCCAGCAGCTTAGGGGGACGGACAGGGGGCGTTTACAATGAGCAGTTCTTC
cdr3_aa: CASSLGGRTGGVYNEQFF

v_call: TRBV10-2
clone_size: few
j_call: TRBJ2-7
d_call: TRBD1
cdr3_nt: TGCGCCAGCACGTCGGCAGGGGGCAGGAACGAGCAGTACTTC
cdr3_aa: CASTSAGGRNEQYF

v_call: TRBV29-1
clone_size: NA
j_call: TRBJ2-5
d_call: NA
cdr3_nt: TGCAACGTCCCGTCTGTGGGCCCCCAAGAGACCCAGTACTTC
cdr3_aa: CNVPSVGPQETQYF

v_call: TRBV14
clone_size: NA
j_call: TRBJ1-3
d_call: NA
cdr3_nt: TGTGCCAGCAGCCAAGAGATACTACCATCTGGAAACACCATATATTTT
cdr3_aa: CASSQEILPSGNTIYF

v_call: TRBV4-1
clone_size: NA
j_call: TRBJ2-3
d_call: NA
cdr3_nt: TGCGCCAGCAGCCCGCACGGGGGACTGAACACAGATACGCAGTATTTT
cdr3_aa: CASSPHGGLNTDTQYF

v_call: TRBV6-1
clone_size: NA
j_call: TRBJ2-7
d_call: NA
cdr3_nt: TGTGCCAGCAGTGGTTACCCTGCCTACGAGCAGTACTTC
cdr3_aa: CASSGYPAYEQYF

v_call: TRBV4-2
clone_size: few
j_call: TRBJ2-2
d_call: NA
cdr3_nt: TGTGCCAGCAGCCAAGATCAGGGTTTAACCCTAACGAACACCGGGGAGCTGTTTTTT
cdr3_aa: CASSQDQGLTLTNTGELFF

v_call: TRBV6-1
clone_size: NA
j_call: TRBJ2-6
d_call: NA
cdr3_nt: TGTGCCAGCTTTGGGAGGACCTCTGGGGCCAACGTCCTGACTTTC
cdr3_aa: CASFGRTSGANVLTF

v_call: TRBV6-5
clone_size: few
j_call: TRBJ1-4
d_call: NA
cdr3_nt: TGTGCCAGCAGAGCAACAGGGATGGGTGAAAAACTGTTTTTT
cdr3_aa: CASRATGMGEKLFF

v_call: TRBV11-2
clone_size: NA
j_call: TRBJ2-1
d_call: NA
cdr3_nt: TGTGCCAGCAGCTCCAGAGGACAGTCAGAGCACAATGAGCAGTTCTTC
cdr3_aa: CASSSRGQSEHNEQFF

v_call: TRBV7-2
clone_size: few
j_call: TRBJ1-5
d_call: NA
cdr3_nt: TGTGCCAGCAGCTTAGGGAGAGATCAGCCCCAGCATTTT
cdr3_aa: CASSLGRDQPQHF

v_call: TRBV12-5
clone_size: NA
j_call: TRBJ1-1
d_call: NA
cdr3_nt: TGTGCTAGTGGTTTGCTACTACAGGAGCAAGCTTTCTTT
cdr3_aa: CASGLLLQEQAFF

v_call: TRBV30
clone_size: NA
j_call: TRBJ1-2
d_call: NA
cdr3_nt: TGTGCCTGGAGTAGATTAGCACCGGCAACTAACTATGGCTACACCTTC
cdr3_aa: CAWSRLAPATNYGYTF

v_call: TRBV2
clone_size: few
j_call: TRBJ2-2
d_call: TRBD1
cdr3_nt: TGTGCCAGCAGCCACCGGGACAGGGGGCAACCCGGGGAGCTGTTTTTT
cdr3_aa: CASSHRDRGQPGELFF

v_call: TRBV11-2
clone_size: NA
j_call: TRBJ1-3
d_call: NA
cdr3_nt: TGTGCCAGCAGCTTTAGGACTGACTACTCTGGAAACACCATATATTTT
cdr3_aa: CASSFRTDYSGNTIYF

v_call: TRBV7-9
clone_size: few
j_call: TRBJ1-3
d_call: TRBD1
cdr3_nt: TGTGCCAGCAGCTCGGACAGGGCTGGAAACACCATATATTTT
cdr3_aa: CASSSDRAGNTIYF

v_call: TRBV7-6
clone_size: few
j_call: TRBJ2-3
d_call: NA
cdr3_nt: TGTGCCAGCAGCACCGGTGAAGATACGCAGTATTTT
cdr3_aa: CASSTGEDTQYF

v_call: TRBV6-1
clone_size: few
j_call: TRBJ2-3
d_call: NA
cdr3_nt: TGTGCCAGCCAACAGGGTAGCGGGCCCACAGATACGCAGTATTTT
cdr3_aa: CASQQGSGPTDTQYF

v_call: TRBV7-6
clone_size: NA
j_call: TRBJ2-5
d_call: TRBD2
cdr3_nt: TGTGCCAGCAGCCCCCGGGGACTAGCGGGCGAGGGGGAGACCCAGTACTTC
cdr3_aa: CASSPRGLAGEGETQYF

v_call: TRBV18
clone_size: few
j_call: TRBJ1-3
d_call: NA
cdr3_nt: TGTGCCAGCTCCCGACGGGGGGGCGAAGGGGACACCATATATTTT
cdr3_aa: CASSRRGGEGDTIYF

v_call: TRBV29-1
clone_size: few
j_call: TRBJ1-2
d_call: NA
cdr3_nt: TGCAGCGTTTGGAGGGGTGACTATGGCTACACCTTC
cdr3_aa: CSVWRGDYGYTF

v_call: TRBV4-2
clone_size: few
j_call: TRBJ1-2
d_call: TRBD1
cdr3_nt: TGTGCCAGCAGCCAGAATAGACAGGGCGGTCGGGGCTACACCTTC
cdr3_aa: CASSQNRQGGRGYTF